These 22 T cell receptor beta chains originate from one sample sequenced in a study of response to subunit inactivated influenza vaccine. TCRdb itself ran the RT-PCR reads through MiXCR, one entry per CDR3 protein. The sample holds 700,000 to 900,000 distinct CDR3 sequences; 21% are singletons and the top ten take about a tenth. Sequenced material: PBMCs from blood, taken 4 to 6 days after vaccination. Receptors were obtained from a man aged 45-60 years who received an inactivated influenza vaccine.

V usage is TRBV11-2 and J usage is TRBJ2-1; 10 positions match TRBD2. Germline assignment: CDR1 SGHAT and CDR2 FQNNGV. V lost 7 bases, J lost 4 bases, and 13 bases stayed unmatched. This CDR3 has 17 amino acids. The chain's CDR3 is CASTLVAGGNNYNEQFF. The CDR3 nucleotides read TGTGCCAGCACACTGGTAGCGGGGGGAAATAATTACAATGAGCAGTTCTTC.

This clonotype was seen a few times. The chain employs TRBV12-3 or TRBV12-4 and TRBJ2-7; tentatively, D is TRBD2 (5 bases). Trimming shortened V by 1 base and J by 9 bases, and 7 bases separated the two germline ends. The CDR3 length is 11 residues. CDR3 protein: CASSLGLLQYF. The CDR3 nucleotides read TGTGCCAGCAGTTTAGGACTACTGCAGTACTTC.

This clonotype was found once. The CDR3 region is CASSLRGNQGDTQYF. In DNA form, the CDR3 reads TGTGCCAGCAGCCTGCGGGGGAACCAGGGAGATACGCAGTATTTT. The genes are TRBV7-2 and TRBJ2-3; TRBD2 aligns across 7 bases. Per the germline V gene, CDR1 is SGHTA and CDR2 is FQGNSA. Trimming at V came to 5 bases and at J to 5 bases, leaving 10 bases not matched to a gene. This CDR3 contains 15 residues.

The chain carries TRBV5-1 and TRBJ2-7; the D gene is possibly TRBD1 (5 bases). V shed 3 bases and J shed 0 bases, with 16 bases lying between them. The CDR3 loop spans 16 amino acids. Germline values: CDR1 SGHRS, CDR2 YFSETQ. CDR3 in amino acids: CASSSPPTDSSYEQYF. The CDR3, as DNA: TGCGCCAGCAGCTCCCCTCCGACAGACAGCTCCTACGAGCAGTACTTC.

The J gene is TRBJ1-1, the V gene TRBV10-3, with D perhaps matching TRBD1 (5 bases). Germline lookup yields CDR1 ENHRY and CDR2 SYGVKD. The germline V and J ends were trimmed by 3 bases and 1 base, with 12 bases remaining between them. The CDR3 is 15 amino acids. The CDR3 DNA reads as TGTGCCATCAGTGAAAGACAGCAAGGGAACACTGAAGCTTTCTTT. It yields the protein CAISERQQGNTEAFF.

This clonotype was recorded a few times. CDR3 amino acids: CASTVTGTPPNYGYTF. The CDR3 DNA follows: TGTGCCAGCACCGTTACAGGGACTCCCCCTAACTATGGCTACACCTTC. The V call is TRBV12-3 or TRBV12-4, the J call TRBJ1-2; tentative D call: TRBD1 (6 bases). V was shortened by 7 bases and J by 0 bases, with 18 bases between the two germline ends. The CDR3 loop spans 16 amino acids.

The V and J genes are TRBV7-2 and TRBJ2-1, with 9 nucleotides matching TRBD1. This CDR3 is built from 16 residues. V lost 5 bases and J lost 8; bases outside the gene matches: 13. The germline CDR1 and CDR2 sequences are SGHTA and FQGNSA. Here the CDR3 DNA reads TGTGCCAGCAGCCTACGGGGGACAGGGAGTTTGTATGAGCAGTTCTTC. Its translation: CASSLRGTGSLYEQFF. Using reference TRBV7-2 and TRBJ2-1 for the parts outside the CDR3, the full variable domain is GAGVSQSPSNKVTEKGKDVELRCDPISGHTALYWYRQSLGQGLEFLIYFQGNSAPDKSGLPSDRFSAERTGGSVSTLTIQRTQQEDSAVYLCASSLRGTGSLYEQFFGPGTRLTVL.

This clonotype was counted a few times. This chain uses TRBV9 with TRBJ2-2; D gene uncertain. With 0 bases removed from V and 6 bases from J, the gap between germline ends came to 3 bases. Germline CDR1 is SGDLS and CDR2 is YYNGEE. The CDR3 loop spans 12 amino acids. The CDR3 region has the DNA TGTGCCAGCAGCGTAGTATCCGGGGAGCTGTTTTTT. Its translation: CASSVVSGELFF.

This clonotype occurred a few times. The chain carries TRBV20-1 and TRBJ2-1, with 13 bases identical to TRBD2. Losses at the gene ends were 3 bases for V and 4 bases for J; bases not matched to a gene: 12. The CDR3 is 18 amino acids. Germline loops: CDR1 DFQATT, CDR2 SNEGSKA (reference sequence). The chain's CDR3 is CSARDTSGRAVGYNEQFF. CDR3 DNA sequence: TGCAGTGCTAGGGATACTAGCGGGAGGGCCGTAGGGTACAATGAGCAGTTCTTC.

This clonotype has just a few counts. The chain links TRBV5-1 to TRBJ1-5; D might be TRBD1 (6 bases). This CDR3 comprises 13 residues. Trimming removed 3 bases at V and 5 bases at J, with 9 bases between. Germline CDR1 SGHRS, CDR2 YFSETQ. The CDR3 nucleotides are TGCGCCAGCAGCTCAACAGGGTATCAGCCCCAGCATTTT. It is translated as CASSSTGYQPQHF.

This clonotype has ten or more counts. V is TRBV27 and J is TRBJ2-7; 7 bases match TRBD1. The germline CDR1 and CDR2 sequences are MNHEY and SMNVEV (reference sequence). Trimming at V came to 2 bases and at J to 6 bases, leaving 7 bases not matched to a gene. The CDR3 contains 14 residues. The CDR3, as DNA: TGTGCCAGCAGTTTAACCCGACAGGGTCGCGAGCAGTACTTC. As protein: CASSLTRQGREQYF.

The chain has TRBV5-5 and TRBJ2-3, with 9 bases lining up with TRBD2. The CDR3 runs to 17 residues. Germline loops: CDR1 SGHKS, CDR2 YYEKEE (reference sequence). V shed 0 bases, J shed 2 bases, and the junction held 7 bases outside the gene matches. The CDR3 sequence: CASSLVSSGASTDTQYF. For the CDR3, the DNA is TGTGCCAGCAGCTTGGTTTCTAGCGGGGCATCCACAGATACGCAGTATTTT.

This clonotype was observed a handful of times. The rearrangement uses TRBV20-1 and TRBJ2-5; D could derive from TRBD1 or TRBD2 (5 bases each). Trimming pared 1 base from V and 2 bases from J, leaving 11 bases between. This CDR3 spans 14 amino acids. CDR1 is DFQATT and CDR2 is SNEGSKA in the germline V gene (reference sequence). Here the CDR3 DNA reads TGCAGTGCTAGAGTATTAGAGGGGCAAGAGACCCAGTACTTC. Translated: CSARVLEGQETQYF.

This clonotype came up many times. This chain joins TRBV29-1 and TRBJ2-3; 12 bases match TRBD2. Germline V CDR1 and CDR2: SQVTM, ANQGSEA. This CDR3 contains 13 residues. The V segment lost 6 bases and the J segment 3 bases; nucleotides outside the gene matches: 1. The CDR3 region has the DNA TGCAGCGTCCTAGCGGGGGGGACAGATACGCAGTATTTT. The encoded protein is CSVLAGGTDTQYF.

The J gene is TRBJ2-2, the V gene TRBV5-1; TRBD2 matches 8 bases. In germline, CDR1 is SGHRS, CDR2 YFSETQ. The CDR3 has 15 residues. J was trimmed by 4 bases and V by 2 bases; bases with no gene match: 4. The DNA for the CDR3 is TGCGCCAGCAGCTTCGGGAGGGCGGCCACCGGGGAGCTGTTTTTT. Protein: CASSFGRAATGELFF.

This clonotype was picked up a small number of times. The chain combines TRBV6-2 or TRBV6-3 with TRBJ2-7; D call uncertain. With 2 bases removed from V and 7 bases from J, the gap between germline ends came to 15 bases. The CDR3 consists of 14 residues. The germline V gene encodes CDR1 MNHEY and CDR2 SVGEGT. The CDR3 sequence: CASSYGSSPGEQYF. CDR3 DNA: TGTGCCAGCAGTTACGGCAGTTCTCCGGGTGAGCAGTACTTC.

This clonotype was seen more than once but under ten times. The chain links TRBV5-6 to TRBJ2-6; D is ambiguous. The CDR3 spans 17 residues. CDR1 and CDR2 from the germline V gene are SGHDT and YYEEEE. V dropped 0 bases and J dropped 0 bases, with 10 bases sitting between them. CDR3: CASSLGVSRSGANVLTF. The CDR3 DNA reads TGTGCCAGCAGCTTGGGGGTTAGTCGCTCTGGGGCCAACGTCCTGACTTTC. The full variable domain, rest sourced from reference TRBV5-6 and TRBJ2-6, is DAGVTQSPTHLIKTRGQQVTLRCSPKSGHDTVSWYQQALGQGPQFIFQYYEEEERQRGNFPDRFSGHQFPNYSSELNVNALLLGDSALYLCASSLGVSRSGANVLTFGAGSRLTVL.

The CDR3 loop reads CASSRRTSGSYEQYF. The CDR3 DNA reads TGCGCCAGCAGCCGACGGACTAGCGGAAGCTACGAGCAGTACTTC. The V call is TRBV5-1, the J call TRBJ2-7; 10 bases align to TRBD2. The CDR3 is 15 amino acids. V trimming: 4 bases; J trimming: 3 bases; junction bases outside the gene matches: 7. Germline V gives CDR1 SGHRS, CDR2 YFSETQ.

The sample holds a few counts of this clonotype. V usage is TRBV21-1 and J usage is TRBJ1-1. TRBV21-1 is described as a pseudogene. The CDR3 totals 9 residues. The CDR3 DNA follows: TGTGCCAGCAGCTGCTTAGGGTCCTGG. Translated, it gives CASSCLGSW.

This clonotype was recorded a few times. V is TRBV5-1 and J is TRBJ2-1, with TRBD2 matching over 10 bases. This CDR3 region has 15 residues. CDR1 is SGHRS and CDR2 is YFSETQ in the germline V gene. J lost 4 bases, V lost 1 base, and 2 bases had no gene match. Here the CDR3 DNA reads TGCGCCAGCAGCTTGATTAGCGGGAGGTACAATGAGCAGTTCTTC. Encoded protein: CASSLISGRYNEQFF.

The V gene is TRBV29-1, the J gene TRBJ2-2; TRBD2 matches 14 bases. The CDR3 runs to 15 residues. Germline assignment: CDR1 SQVTM and CDR2 ANQGSEA. Trimming removed 6 bases from V and 6 bases from J; junction bases left unmatched: 6. In DNA, the CDR3 is TGCAGCGTGGCCGGGACTAGCGGGAGTGCCGGGGAGCTGTTTTTT. Translated: CSVAGTSGSAGELFF.

This chain joins TRBV20-1 and TRBJ1-4; no definite D call. This CDR3 has 13 amino acids. V lost 3 bases and J lost 5, with 10 bases in between. Germline V gene lookup returns CDR1 DFQATT and CDR2 SNEGSKA (reference sequence). The CDR3 reads CSAREGRNEKLFF. CDR3 nucleotide sequence: TGCAGTGCTAGGGAGGGTAGAAATGAAAAACTGTTTTTT.